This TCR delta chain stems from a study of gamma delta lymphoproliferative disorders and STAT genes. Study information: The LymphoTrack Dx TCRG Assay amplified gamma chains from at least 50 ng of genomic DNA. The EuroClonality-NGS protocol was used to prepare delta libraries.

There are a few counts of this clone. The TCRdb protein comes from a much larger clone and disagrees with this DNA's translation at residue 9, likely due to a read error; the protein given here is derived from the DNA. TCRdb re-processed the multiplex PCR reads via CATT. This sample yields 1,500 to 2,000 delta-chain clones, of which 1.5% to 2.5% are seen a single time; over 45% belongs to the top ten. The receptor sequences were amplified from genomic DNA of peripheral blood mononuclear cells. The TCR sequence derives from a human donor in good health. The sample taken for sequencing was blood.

For the CDR3, the DNA is TGTGCCTGTGACACCGTTACTCGCATCACCGATAAACTCATCTTT. It specifies CACDTVTRITDKLIF. The chain joins TRDV2 to TRDJ1; D is ambiguous. This CDR3 contains 15 residues. Trimming pared 0 bases from V and 1 base from J, leaving 11 bases between. The germline V gene has CDR1 GEAIGNYY and CDR2 EKD.